One and the same sample provided the 32 T cell receptor beta chains below, sequenced in a study of CXCR3-negative and CXCR3-positive naive CD8 T cells. Study-wide points: TRB CDR3 hydrophobicity was greater in CXCR3-positive naive cells than in CXCR3-negative naive cells.

Their recognized antigens are unknown. It was by 5' RACE with UMI labels that the TRB cDNA libraries were prepared. Using the 5' RACE reads, TCRdb records one entry per CDR3 protein without DNA. In all, the sample yields tens of thousands of distinct CDR3 sequences. Sequenced sample: naive CXCR3+ CD8+ T cells from blood. Subset reported: CD45RO-CCR7+CD27+CD95- naive CD8+ T cells expressing CXCR3 (TNR3+). The receptors here all came from a human donor in good health. Some clones in this sample may be carry-over from other donors' samples.

The gene calls are TRBV7-8 and TRBJ1-5; without DNA, the TCRdb call of TRBD1 cannot be checked. The CDR3 covers 15 residues. CDR1 is SGHVS and CDR2 is FQNEAQ in the germline V gene. CDR3 loop: CASSSAMTGDQPQHF. Full variable domain (missing parts from reference TRBV7-8 and TRBJ1-5): GAGVSQSPRYKVAKRGQDVALRCDPISGHVSLFWYQQALGQGPEFLTYFQNEAQLDKSGLPSDRFFAERPEGSVSTLKIQRTQQEDSAVYLCASSSAMTGDQPQHFGDGTRLSIL.

The genes are TRBV2 and TRBJ1-6; the D call from TCRdb, TRBD1, cannot be confirmed without DNA. Germline values: CDR1 SNHLY, CDR2 FYNNEI. The CDR3 has 14 residues. The CDR3 reads CASREDRLNSPLHF.

The chain uses TRBV28 and TRBJ2-3; no DNA is available, so the TRBD2 call from TCRdb remains unchecked. Looked up from germline, CDR1 is MDHEN and CDR2 is SYDVKM. The CDR3 runs 17 residues. This chain's CDR3 is CASSLKLAEWGSDTQYF. The full variable domain, with the rest looked up from reference TRBV28 and TRBJ2-3, is DVKVTQSSRYLVKRTGEKVFLECVQDMDHENMFWYRQDPGLGLRLIYFSYDVKMKEKGDIPEGYSVSREKKERFSLILESASTNQTSMYLCASSLKLAEWGSDTQYFGPGTRLTVL.

The rearrangement links TRBV6-5 to TRBJ1-1. Germline loops: CDR1 MNHEY, CDR2 SVGAGI. The length of the CDR3 is 11 residues. CDR3 sequence: CASRERTEAFF.

The chain uses TRBV28 and TRBJ2-1; TCRdb names TRBD1, which stays unverified in the absence of DNA. The germline V gene has CDR1 MDHEN and CDR2 SYDVKM. The CDR3 runs 16 residues. This CDR3 reads CASSLRDRAGVNEQFF.

The chain employs TRBV12-3 or TRBV12-4 and TRBJ1-3. The CDR3 length is 12 residues. Here the CDR3 reads CASTQDGNTIYF.

The chain uses TRBV10-3 and TRBJ2-1; absent DNA, TCRdb's TRBD2 call cannot be checked. The CDR3 spans 12 residues. Germline assignment: CDR1 ENHRY and CDR2 SYGVKD. CDR3 sequence: CAIAPGGDEQFF.

The rearrangement links TRBV5-1 to TRBJ2-1; absent DNA, TCRdb's TRBD1 call cannot be checked. Germline V gene sequence: CDR1 SGHRS, CDR2 YFSETQ. CDR3 length equals 15 residues. The CDR3 sequence: CASSPDKVGAGGQFF.

The CDR3 protein is CATRLGQGTEAFF. The rearrangement uses TRBV15 and TRBJ1-1. The CDR3 length is 13 residues. The germline V gene has CDR1 LNHNV and CDR2 YYDKDF (reference sequence).

The rearrangement uses TRBV27 and TRBJ1-1; TCRdb's D call, TRBD1, is unchecked because there is no DNA. The CDR3 totals 15 residues. Germline CDR1 MNHEY, CDR2 SMNVEV (reference sequence). This CDR3 is CASSSDRGMYSEAFF.

The V and J genes are TRBV28 and TRBJ2-3; TCRdb's D call of TRBD1 is untestable without DNA. The V gene's germline CDR1 is MDHEN and CDR2 SYDVKM. This CDR3 region has 19 residues. CDR3 protein: CASSFSDITTGEATDTQYF.

The rearrangement links TRBV19 to TRBJ2-1; the TCRdb D gene call, TRBD2, has no DNA to confirm it. The CDR3 is 14 residues long. Germline V gene sequence: CDR1 LNHDA, CDR2 SQIVND (reference sequence). Here the CDR3 reads CASSGTSGNNEQFF.

V gene TRBV6-5 combines with J gene TRBJ2-5; TCRdb reports TRBD1, a call that lacks DNA to check it against. This CDR3 comprises 14 residues. The germline V gene encodes CDR1 MNHEY and CDR2 SVGAGI. The CDR3: CASSAGTEKETQYF.

The rearrangement uses TRBV27 and TRBJ1-6; TCRdb lists TRBD1, though no DNA is available to test this call. The CDR3 sequence is 16 residues long. Germline CDR1 reads MNHEY; CDR2 reads SMNVEV (reference sequence). The CDR3 protein is CASTPDRSLYNSPLHF.

The J gene is TRBJ2-2, the V gene TRBV4-1; TCRdb outputs TRBD2, but without DNA this stays unchecked. Germline lookup yields CDR1 MGHRA and CDR2 YSYEKL. This CDR3 is built from 14 residues. The CDR3 spells CASSQDTGSGELFF.

The gene calls are TRBV7-6 and TRBJ2-7; lacking DNA, the TRBD1 call made by TCRdb goes unchecked. Germline loops: CDR1 SGHVS, CDR2 FNYEAQ. This CDR3 has 16 amino acids. This CDR3 reads CASSSSQRTGDYEQYF.

The rearrangement joins TRBV7-9 to TRBJ2-7; TCRdb's D call of TRBD2 is untestable without DNA. From germline, CDR1 is SEHNR and CDR2 FQNEAQ (reference sequence). The CDR3 has 15 amino acids. The CDR3 sequence: CASSLAAALTYEQYF.

The chain joins TRBV28 to TRBJ1-2. CDR3 length: 12 residues. The germline CDR1 and CDR2 sequences are MDHEN and SYDVKM. The CDR3 reads CASSDSGYGYIF.

The rearrangement links TRBV28 to TRBJ2-7; TCRdb lists TRBD1, though no DNA is available to test this call. The CDR3 spans 14 residues. Germline CDR1 reads MDHEN; CDR2 reads SYDVKM. CDR3: CASSLSGAYLEQYF. The variable domain in full, completed from reference TRBV28 and TRBJ2-7, reads DVKVTQSSRYLVKRTGEKVFLECVQDMDHENMFWYRQDPGLGLRLIYFSYDVKMKEKGDIPEGYSVSREKKERFSLILESASTNQTSMYLCASSLSGAYLEQYFGPGTRLTVT.

The chain joins TRBV29-1 to TRBJ2-1; without DNA, the TCRdb call of TRBD1 cannot be checked. The germline CDR1 and CDR2 sequences are SQVTM and ANQGSEA. CDR3 length: 13 amino acids. The CDR3 sequence: CSVEDRVDNEQFF.

The CDR3 reads CASSYDLGAGTQYF. The chain recombines TRBV3-1 with TRBJ2-5. CDR3 size: 14 residues. The germline gives CDR1 LGHDT, CDR2 YNNKEL (reference sequence).

The chain recombines TRBV27 with TRBJ1-5; TCRdb returns TRBD1, unconfirmable since there is no DNA. The CDR3 is 13 amino acids. The germline CDR1 and CDR2 sequences are MNHEY and SMNVEV (reference sequence). This chain's CDR3 is CASSWGVGQPQHF.

The chain links TRBV12-3 or TRBV12-4 to TRBJ1-2; TCRdb returns TRBD1, unconfirmable since there is no DNA. The CDR3 totals 12 residues. CDR3 sequence: CASTGGGYGYTF.

This chain's CDR3 is CATSVDRAAKETQYF. The V and J genes are TRBV15 and TRBJ2-5. This CDR3 comprises 15 residues. Per the germline V gene, CDR1 is LNHNV and CDR2 is YYDKDF (reference sequence).

The chain joins TRBV24-1 to TRBJ2-3. The CDR3 runs to 17 residues. Germline V gene sequence: CDR1 KGHDR, CDR2 SFDVKD. The CDR3 here is CATSDSQRTDRTDTQYF.

The rearrangement links TRBV2 to TRBJ2-7; TCRdb designates TRBD1, a call that cannot be tested without DNA. Germline assignment: CDR1 SNHLY and CDR2 FYNNEI. CDR3 size: 16 residues. Here the CDR3 reads CASSEGGGGRGYEQYF.

V usage is TRBV6-1 and J usage is TRBJ1-1. Germline loops: CDR1 MNHNS, CDR2 SASEGT. The length of the CDR3 is 13 residues. CDR3 region: CASSETTGSEAFF.

V is TRBV28 and J is TRBJ2-4; TCRdb's D call, TRBD2, is unchecked because there is no DNA. Germline V gene data show CDR1 as MDHEN and CDR2 as SYDVKM. The CDR3 is 16 residues long. The chain's CDR3 is CASSFRTGPEGGIQYF. The variable domain in full, completed from reference TRBV28 and TRBJ2-4, reads DVKVTQSSRYLVKRTGEKVFLECVQDMDHENMFWYRQDPGLGLRLIYFSYDVKMKEKGDIPEGYSVSREKKERFSLILESASTNQTSMYLCASSFRTGPEGGIQYFGAGTRLSVL.

This chain joins TRBV5-5 and TRBJ2-1; TCRdb's assignment of TRBD1 cannot be checked, as there is no DNA. The CDR3 has 12 amino acids. The germline CDR1 and CDR2 sequences are SGHKS and YYEKEE (reference sequence). CDR3 loop: CASKRGDNEQFF.

The CDR3 loop reads CASSIGQGTYEQYF. The chain uses TRBV19 and TRBJ2-7; the D gene TCRdb calls, TRBD1, cannot be checked with no DNA. From germline, CDR1 is LNHDA and CDR2 SQIVND (reference sequence). The CDR3 has 14 amino acids.

The chain combines TRBV28 with TRBJ2-7; TCRdb gives TRBD1 as the D gene, but with no DNA this cannot be confirmed. This CDR3 is built from 13 residues. Per germline, CDR1 MDHEN and CDR2 SYDVKM. CDR3 residues: CAPRGLRDHEQYF.

V gene TRBV6-2 or TRBV6-3 combines with J gene TRBJ2-4; TCRdb outputs TRBD2, but without DNA this stays unchecked. CDR1 is MNHEY and CDR2 is SVGEGT in the germline V gene. The CDR3 is 14 amino acids. CDR3 region: CASSPAGRKNIQYF.